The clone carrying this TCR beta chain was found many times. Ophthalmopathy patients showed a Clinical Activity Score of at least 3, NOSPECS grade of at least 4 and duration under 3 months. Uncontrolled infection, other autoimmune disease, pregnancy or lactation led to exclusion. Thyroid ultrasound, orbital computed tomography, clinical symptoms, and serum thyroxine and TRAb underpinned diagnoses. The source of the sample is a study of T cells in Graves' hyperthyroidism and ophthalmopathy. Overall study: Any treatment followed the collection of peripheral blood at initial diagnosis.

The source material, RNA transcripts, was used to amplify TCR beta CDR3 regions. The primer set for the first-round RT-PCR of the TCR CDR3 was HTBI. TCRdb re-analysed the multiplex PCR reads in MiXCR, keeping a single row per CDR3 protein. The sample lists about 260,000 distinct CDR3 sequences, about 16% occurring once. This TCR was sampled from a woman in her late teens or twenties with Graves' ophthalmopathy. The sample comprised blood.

The CDR3 bases are TGCAGTGCTAGGAGGATTATGGGGGGGTACACTGAAGCTTTCTTT. This gives the protein CSARRIMGGYTEAFF. The V call is TRBV20-1, the J call TRBJ1-1, with D possibly being TRBD1 (5 bases). Trimming pared 3 bases from V and 3 bases from J, leaving 17 bases between. The CDR3 spans 15 residues. The germline CDR1 and CDR2 sequences are DFQATT and SNEGSKA (reference sequence).